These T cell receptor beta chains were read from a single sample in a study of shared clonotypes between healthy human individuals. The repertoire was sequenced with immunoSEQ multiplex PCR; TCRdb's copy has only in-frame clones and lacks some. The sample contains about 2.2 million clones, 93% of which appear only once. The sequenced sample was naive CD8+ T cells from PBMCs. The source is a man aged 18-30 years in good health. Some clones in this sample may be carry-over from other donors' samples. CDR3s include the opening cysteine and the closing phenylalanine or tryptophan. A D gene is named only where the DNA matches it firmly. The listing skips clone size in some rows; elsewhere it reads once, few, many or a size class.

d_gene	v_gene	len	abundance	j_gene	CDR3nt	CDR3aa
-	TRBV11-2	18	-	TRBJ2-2	TGTGCCAGCAGCTTTGCTCTTTTTCGCGGTCCGAACACCGGGGAGCTGTTTTTT	CASSFALFRGPNTGELFF
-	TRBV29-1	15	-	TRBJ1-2	TGCAGCGCCCAGGGCGGGGCACCCCTTAACTATGGCTACACCTTC	CSAQGGAPLNYGYTF
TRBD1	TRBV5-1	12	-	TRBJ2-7	TGCGCCAGCAGCGCGGACAGGGTTGAGCAGTACTTC	CASSADRVEQYF
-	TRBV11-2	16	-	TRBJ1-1	TGTGCCAGCAGCTTAGGATCGGGCAGCTCGAACACTGAAGCTTTCTTT	CASSLGSGSSNTEAFF
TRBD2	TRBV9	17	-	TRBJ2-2	TGTGCCAGCAGCGTATTAGAGCGGGGTACAAACACCGGGGAGCTGTTTTTT	CASSVLERGTNTGELFF
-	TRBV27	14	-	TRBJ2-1	TGTGCCAGCACCCTGGTGGGGGGATACAATGAGCAGTTCTTC	CASTLVGGYNEQFF
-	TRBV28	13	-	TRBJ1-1	TGTGCCAGCAGTTTGACGACATCCACTGAAGCTTTCTTT	CASSLTTSTEAFF
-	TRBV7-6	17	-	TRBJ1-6	TGTGCCAGCGCGGAGAGATTAGATAGCTCCTATAATTCACCCCTCCACTTT	CASAERLDSSYNSPLHF
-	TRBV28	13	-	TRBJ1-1	TGTGCCAGCAGTGGCGGACCGAACACTGAAGCTTTCTTT	CASSGGPNTEAFF
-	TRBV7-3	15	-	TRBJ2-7	TGTGCCAGCAGCTTATCACCCGGGCCTTTTGTCGAGCAGTACTTC	CASSLSPGPFVEQYF
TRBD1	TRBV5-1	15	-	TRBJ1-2	TGCGCCAGCAGCTTGGATTTAGGGGACAGCCGGGGCTACACCTTC	CASSLDLGDSRGYTF
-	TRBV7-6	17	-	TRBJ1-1	TGTGCCAGCAGCTTAGCGCAACGAGGGGGGCATCGGACTGAAGCTTTCTTT	CASSLAQRGGHRTEAFF
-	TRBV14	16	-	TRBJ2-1	TGTGCCAGCAGCCAGCTAGCGCTAAGCTCCTACAATGAGCAGTTCTTC	CASSQLALSSYNEQFF
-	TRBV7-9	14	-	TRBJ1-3	TGTGCCAGCAGCTTAGGGGCGCCTGGAAACACCATATATTTT	CASSLGAPGNTIYF
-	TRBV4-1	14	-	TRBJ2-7	TGCGCCAGCAGCCAGGCGACAGGATTTTACGAGCAGTACTTC	CASSQATGFYEQYF
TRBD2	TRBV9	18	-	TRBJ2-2	TGTGCCAGCAGCGTACCGCTAGCGGGAGGGAGGAACACCGGGGAGCTGTTTTTT	CASSVPLAGGRNTGELFF
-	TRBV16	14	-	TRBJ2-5	TGTGCCAGCGGAACGGCGGGCGGGATCGAGACCCAGTACTTC	CASGTAGGIETQYF
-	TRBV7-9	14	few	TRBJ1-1	TGTGCCAGCAGCTTAGCAGGGGCCGGGACTGAAGCTTTCTTT	CASSLAGAGTEAFF
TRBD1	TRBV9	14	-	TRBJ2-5	TGTGCCAGCAGCGTAGGGACAGGGGAAGAGACCCAGTACTTC	CASSVGTGEETQYF
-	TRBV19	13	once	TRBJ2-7	TGTGCCAGTAGTAGACTTCACATGGACGAGCAGTACTTC	CASSRLHMDEQYF
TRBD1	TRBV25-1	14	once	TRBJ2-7	TGTGCCAGCAGGGGCGGGACAGGTCCGGTCGAGCAGTACTTC	CASRGGTGPVEQYF
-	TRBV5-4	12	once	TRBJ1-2	TGTGCCAGCAGCTTGGCCCCCTATGGCTACACCTTC	CASSLAPYGYTF
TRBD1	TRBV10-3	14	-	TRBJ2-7	TGTGCCATCAGTGATAGGGACAGGGCCCACGAGCAGTACTTC	CAISDRDRAHEQYF
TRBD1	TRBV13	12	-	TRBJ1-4	TGTGCCAGCAGCTCGGACAGGGTAAAACTGTTTTTT	CASSSDRVKLFF
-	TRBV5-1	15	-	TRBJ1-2	TGCGCCAGCAGCTTGTCGACACGGTCTCAGGATGGCTACACCTTC	CASSLSTRSQDGYTF
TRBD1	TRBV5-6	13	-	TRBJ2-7	TGTGCCAGCAATAGGGGGCTAAGCTACGAGCAGTACTTC	CASNRGLSYEQYF
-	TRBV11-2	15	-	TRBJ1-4	TGTGCCAGCAGCTTATCGGCAGGGCAAAATGAAAAACTGTTTTTT	CASSLSAGQNEKLFF
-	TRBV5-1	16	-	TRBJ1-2	TGCGCCAGCAGCTTCGACCGGGACAAGACTAACTATGGCTACACCTTC	CASSFDRDKTNYGYTF
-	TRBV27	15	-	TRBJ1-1	TGTGCCAGCAGCTACATAGGTCTCTATAACGCTGAAGCTTTCTTT	CASSYIGLYNAEAFF
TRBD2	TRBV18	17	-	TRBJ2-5	TGTGCCAGCTCACCTCCTCGACTAGCGGGAGTTTCGGAGACCCAGTACTTC	CASSPPRLAGVSETQYF
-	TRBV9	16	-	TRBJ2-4	TGTGCCAGCAGCGCCGGTCAAGGGGGTGCCAAAAACATTCAGTACTTC	CASSAGQGGAKNIQYF
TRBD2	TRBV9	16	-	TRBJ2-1	TGTGCCAGCAGCGTAAGAGCGGGAGCCCATAACAATGAGCAGTTCTTC	CASSVRAGAHNNEQFF
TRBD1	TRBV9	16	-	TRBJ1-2	TGTGCCAGCAGCCCACCCAGGGGGGGGGATAACTATGGCTACACCTTC	CASSPPRGGDNYGYTF
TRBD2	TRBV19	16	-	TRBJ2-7	TGTGCCAGTAGTCCAAAACTAGCGGGAGGCTCCTACGAGCAGTACTTC	CASSPKLAGGSYEQYF
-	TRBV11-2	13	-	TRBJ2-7	TGTGCCAGCAGCTTAGTCGTTGTAGGCGAGCAGTACTTC	CASSLVVVGEQYF
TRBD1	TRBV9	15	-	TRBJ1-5	TGTGCCAGCAGCGTTGGCGGGACAGGGGCCCAGCCCCAGCATTTT	CASSVGGTGAQPQHF
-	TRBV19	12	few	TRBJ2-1	TGTGCCAGTAGTATCTGGGCCAATGAGCAGTTCTTC	CASSIWANEQFF
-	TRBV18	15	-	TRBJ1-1	TGTGCCAGCTCACCGGACGGAACCCTGAACACTGAAGCTTTCTTT	CASSPDGTLNTEAFF
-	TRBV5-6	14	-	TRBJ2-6	TGTGCCAGCAGCTTGGGGGTTGGGGCCAACGTCCTGACTTTC	CASSLGVGANVLTF
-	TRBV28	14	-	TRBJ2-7	TGTGCCAGCAAACCCGTGGGGGAGACCTACGAGCAGTACTTC	CASKPVGETYEQYF
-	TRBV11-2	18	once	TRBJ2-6	TGTGCCAGCAGCTTTCAAGGCCAGCGCTACTCTGGGGCCAACGTCCTGACTTTC	CASSFQGQRYSGANVLTF
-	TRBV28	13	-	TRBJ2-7	TGTGCCAGCAGCCCGATCGGGTCCGACGAGCAGTACTTC	CASSPIGSDEQYF
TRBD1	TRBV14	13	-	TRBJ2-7	TGTGCCAGCAGCCAAGGGGGACAGGGGGCGCAAGCCTTC	CASSQGGQGAQAF